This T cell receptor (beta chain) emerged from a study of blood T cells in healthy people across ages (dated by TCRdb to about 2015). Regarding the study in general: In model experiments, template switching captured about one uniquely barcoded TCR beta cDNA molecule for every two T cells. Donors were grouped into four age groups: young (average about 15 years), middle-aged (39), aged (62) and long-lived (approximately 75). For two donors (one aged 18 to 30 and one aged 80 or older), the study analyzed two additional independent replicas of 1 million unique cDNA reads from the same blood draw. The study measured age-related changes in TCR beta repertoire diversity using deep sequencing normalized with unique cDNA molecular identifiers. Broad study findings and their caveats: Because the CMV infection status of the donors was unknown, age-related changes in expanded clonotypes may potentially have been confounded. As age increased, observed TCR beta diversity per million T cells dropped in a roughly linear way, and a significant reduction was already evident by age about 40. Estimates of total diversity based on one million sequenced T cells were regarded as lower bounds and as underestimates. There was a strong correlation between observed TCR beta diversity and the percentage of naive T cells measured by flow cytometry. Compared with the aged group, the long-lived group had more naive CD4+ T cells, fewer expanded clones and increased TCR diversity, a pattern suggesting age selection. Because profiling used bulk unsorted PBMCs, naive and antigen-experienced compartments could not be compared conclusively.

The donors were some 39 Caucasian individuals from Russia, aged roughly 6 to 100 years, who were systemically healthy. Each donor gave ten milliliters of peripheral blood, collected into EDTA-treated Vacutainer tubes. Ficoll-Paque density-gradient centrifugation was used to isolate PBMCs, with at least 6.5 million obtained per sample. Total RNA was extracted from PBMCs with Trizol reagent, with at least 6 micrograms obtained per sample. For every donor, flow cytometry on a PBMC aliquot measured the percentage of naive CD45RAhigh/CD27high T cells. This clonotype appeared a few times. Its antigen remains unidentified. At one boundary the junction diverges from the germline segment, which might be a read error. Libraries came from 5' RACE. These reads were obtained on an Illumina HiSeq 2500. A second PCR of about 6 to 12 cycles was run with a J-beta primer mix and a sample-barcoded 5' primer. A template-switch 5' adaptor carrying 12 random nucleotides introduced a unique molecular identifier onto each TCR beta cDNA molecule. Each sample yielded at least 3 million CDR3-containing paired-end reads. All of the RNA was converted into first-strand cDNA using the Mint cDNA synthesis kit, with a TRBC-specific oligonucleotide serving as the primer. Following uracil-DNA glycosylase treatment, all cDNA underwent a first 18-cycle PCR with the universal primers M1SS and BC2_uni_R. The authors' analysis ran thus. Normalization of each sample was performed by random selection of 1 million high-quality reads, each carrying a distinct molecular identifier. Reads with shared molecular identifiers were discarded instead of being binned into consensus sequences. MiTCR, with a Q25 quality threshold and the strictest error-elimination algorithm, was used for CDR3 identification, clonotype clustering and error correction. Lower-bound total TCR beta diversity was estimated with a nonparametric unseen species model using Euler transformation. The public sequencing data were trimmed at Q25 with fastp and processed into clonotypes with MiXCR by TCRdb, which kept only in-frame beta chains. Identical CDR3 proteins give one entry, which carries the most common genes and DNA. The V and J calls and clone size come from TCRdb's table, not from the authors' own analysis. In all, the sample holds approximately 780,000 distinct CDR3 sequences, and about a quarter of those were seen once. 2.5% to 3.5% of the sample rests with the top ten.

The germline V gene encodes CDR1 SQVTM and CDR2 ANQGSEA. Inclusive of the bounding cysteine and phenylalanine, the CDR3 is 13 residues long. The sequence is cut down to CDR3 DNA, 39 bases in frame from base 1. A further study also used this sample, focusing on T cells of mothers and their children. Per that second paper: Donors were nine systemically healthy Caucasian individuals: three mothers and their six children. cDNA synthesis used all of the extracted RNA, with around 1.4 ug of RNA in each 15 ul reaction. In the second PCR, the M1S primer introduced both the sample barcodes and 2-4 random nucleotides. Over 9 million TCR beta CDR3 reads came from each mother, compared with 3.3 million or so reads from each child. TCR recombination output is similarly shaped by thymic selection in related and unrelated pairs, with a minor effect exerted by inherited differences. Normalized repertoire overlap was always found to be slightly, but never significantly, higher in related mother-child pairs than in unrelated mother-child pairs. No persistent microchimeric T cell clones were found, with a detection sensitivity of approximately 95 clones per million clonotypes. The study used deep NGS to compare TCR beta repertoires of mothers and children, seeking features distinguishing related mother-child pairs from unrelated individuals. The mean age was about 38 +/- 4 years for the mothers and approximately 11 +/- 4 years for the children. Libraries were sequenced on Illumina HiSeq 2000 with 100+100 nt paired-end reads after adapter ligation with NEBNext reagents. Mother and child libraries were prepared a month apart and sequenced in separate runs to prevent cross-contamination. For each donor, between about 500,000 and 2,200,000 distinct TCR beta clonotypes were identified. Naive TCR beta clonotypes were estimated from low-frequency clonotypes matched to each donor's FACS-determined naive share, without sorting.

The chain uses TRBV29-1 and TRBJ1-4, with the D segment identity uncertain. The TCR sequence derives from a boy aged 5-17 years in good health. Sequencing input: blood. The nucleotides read TGCAGTGTTGTGGGAGGGTCGAATGAAAAACTGTTTTTT. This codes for CSVVGGSNEKLFF. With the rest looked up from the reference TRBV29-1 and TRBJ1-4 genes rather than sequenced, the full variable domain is SAVISQKPSRDICQRGTSLTIQCQVDSQVTMMFWYRQQPGQSLTLIATANQGSEATYESGFVIDKFPISRPNLTFSTLTVSNMSPEDSSIYLCSVVGGSNEKLFFGSGTQLSVL.